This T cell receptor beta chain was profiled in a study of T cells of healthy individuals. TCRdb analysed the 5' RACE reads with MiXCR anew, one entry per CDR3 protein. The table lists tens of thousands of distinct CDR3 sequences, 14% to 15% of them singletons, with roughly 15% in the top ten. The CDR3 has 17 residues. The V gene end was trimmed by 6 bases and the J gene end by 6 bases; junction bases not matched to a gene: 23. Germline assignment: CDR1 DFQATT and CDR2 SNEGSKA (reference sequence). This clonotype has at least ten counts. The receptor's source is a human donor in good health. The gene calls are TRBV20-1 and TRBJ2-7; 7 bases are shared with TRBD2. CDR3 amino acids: CSAKWGGPAQDWGEQYF. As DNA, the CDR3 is TGCAGTGCCAAATGGGGAGGGCCGGCTCAAGATTGGGGCGAGCAGTACTTC.